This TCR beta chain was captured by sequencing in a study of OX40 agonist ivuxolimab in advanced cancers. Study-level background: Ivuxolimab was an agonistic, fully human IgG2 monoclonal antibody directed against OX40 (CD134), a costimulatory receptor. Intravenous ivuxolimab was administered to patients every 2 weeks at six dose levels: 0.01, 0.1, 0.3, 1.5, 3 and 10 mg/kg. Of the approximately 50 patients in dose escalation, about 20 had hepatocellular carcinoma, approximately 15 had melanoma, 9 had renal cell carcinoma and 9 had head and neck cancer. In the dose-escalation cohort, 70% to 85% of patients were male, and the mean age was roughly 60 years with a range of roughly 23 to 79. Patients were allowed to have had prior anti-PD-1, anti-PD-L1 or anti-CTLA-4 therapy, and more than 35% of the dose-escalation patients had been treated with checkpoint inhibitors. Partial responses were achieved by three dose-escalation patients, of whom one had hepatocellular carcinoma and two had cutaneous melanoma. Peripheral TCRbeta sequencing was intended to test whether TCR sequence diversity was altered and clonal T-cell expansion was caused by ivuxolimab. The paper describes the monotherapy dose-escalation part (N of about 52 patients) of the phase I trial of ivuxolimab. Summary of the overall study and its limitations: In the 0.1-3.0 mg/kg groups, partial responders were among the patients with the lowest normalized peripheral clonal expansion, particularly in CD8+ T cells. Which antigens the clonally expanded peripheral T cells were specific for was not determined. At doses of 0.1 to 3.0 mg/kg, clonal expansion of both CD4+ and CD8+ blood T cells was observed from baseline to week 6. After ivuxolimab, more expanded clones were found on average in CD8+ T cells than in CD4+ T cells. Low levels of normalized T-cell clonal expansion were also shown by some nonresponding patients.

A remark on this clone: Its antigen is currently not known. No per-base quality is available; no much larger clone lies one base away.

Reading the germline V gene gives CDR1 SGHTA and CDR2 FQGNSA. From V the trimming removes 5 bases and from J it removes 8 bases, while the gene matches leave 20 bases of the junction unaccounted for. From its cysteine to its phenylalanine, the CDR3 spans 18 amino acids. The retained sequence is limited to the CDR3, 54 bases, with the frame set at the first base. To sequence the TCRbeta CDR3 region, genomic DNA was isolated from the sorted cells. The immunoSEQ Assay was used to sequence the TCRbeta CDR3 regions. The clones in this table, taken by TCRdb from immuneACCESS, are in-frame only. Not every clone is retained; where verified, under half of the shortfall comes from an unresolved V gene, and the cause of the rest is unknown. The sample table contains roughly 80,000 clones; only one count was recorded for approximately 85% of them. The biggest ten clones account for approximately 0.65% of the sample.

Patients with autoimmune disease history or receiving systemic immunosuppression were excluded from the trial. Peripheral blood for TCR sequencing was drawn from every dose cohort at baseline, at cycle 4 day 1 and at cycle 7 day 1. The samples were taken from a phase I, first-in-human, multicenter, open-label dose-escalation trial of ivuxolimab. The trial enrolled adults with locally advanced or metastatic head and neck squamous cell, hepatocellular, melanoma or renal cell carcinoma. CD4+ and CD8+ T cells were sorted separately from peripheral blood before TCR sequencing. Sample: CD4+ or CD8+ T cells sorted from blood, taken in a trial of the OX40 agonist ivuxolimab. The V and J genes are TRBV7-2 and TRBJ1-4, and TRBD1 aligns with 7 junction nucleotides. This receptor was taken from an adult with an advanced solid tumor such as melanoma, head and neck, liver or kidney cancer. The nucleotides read TGTGCCAGCAGCCCCGGGGGTGGAGTCCTTAGGGGGCTCGAAAAACTGTTTTTT. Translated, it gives CASSPGGGVLRGLEKLFF.